This T cell receptor beta chain stems from a study of T cell repertoires in cytomegalovirus infection. Turning to the study itself: HLA-B-restricted CMV epitopes that are well studied, plus recently identified HLA-C-restricted ones, were used by the study. Both a matching HLA type and CMV infection were indicated by public TCR beta signatures.

TCRdb independently ran MiXCR on the reads; one entry per CDR3 protein. The sample consists of roughly 920,000 distinct CDR3 sequences, approximately 32% of them appearing once. A remark on this clonotype: Its antigen remains unknown.

This CDR3 spans 12 amino acids. The V end was cut by 10 bases, the J end by 3 bases, with 12 bases between. From germline, CDR1 is MNHEY and CDR2 SVGEGT. The clonotype originates from a human donor in good health (CMV status not recorded). Some clones in this sample may be carry-over from other donors' samples. Material: cultured CD8+ T cells from PBMCs, obtained from culture after CMV antigen stimulation. The rearrangement uses TRBV6-2 or TRBV6-3 and TRBJ2-5; D not resolved. The CDR3 bases are TGTGCCACCTATATCGAAAAAGAGACCCAGTACTTC. Amino acids: CATYIEKETQYF.